Sequencing of this T cell receptor beta chain was carried out in a study of T cell repertoires in cytomegalovirus infection. Study context: HLA-C-restricted CMV epitopes, recently identified, and well-studied HLA-B-restricted ones were used by the study. Through public TCR beta signatures, both CMV infection and matching HLA type were indicated.

Study-wide points: In two of eight donors, the top clonotype was HLA-C-restricted CMV-specific.

MiXCR, run by TCRdb on the reads, gives a single entry per CDR3 protein. The sample consists of around 710,000 distinct CDR3 sequences, roughly 28% of them appearing once. As regards this clonotype: Its antigen is not known.

The germline CDR1 and CDR2 sequences are MNHNY and SVGAGI (reference sequence). V lost 0 bases to trimming and J lost 2 bases, with 10 bases between them. The CDR3 extends over 15 amino acids. The sequencing used cultured CD8+ T cells from PBMCs, collected from culture after CMV antigen stimulation. This TCR was recovered from a human donor in good health (CMV status not recorded). Some clones in this sample may be carry-over from other donors' samples. The rearrangement uses TRBV6-6 and TRBJ2-5; maybe TRBD1 (5 bases). Here the CDR3 DNA reads TGTGCCAGCAGTTACTCGCGGACAAATCAAGAGACCCAGTACTTC. It is translated as CASSYSRTNQETQYF.